This T cell receptor (beta chain) emerged from a study of OX40 agonist ivuxolimab in advanced cancers. Concerning the study at large: The costimulatory receptor OX40 (CD134) was targeted by ivuxolimab, a fully human IgG2 agonistic monoclonal antibody. Intravenous ivuxolimab was administered to patients every 2 weeks at six dose levels: 0.01, 0.1, 0.3, 1.5, 3 and 10 mg/kg. Of the 50 to 55 patients in dose escalation, about 20 had hepatocellular carcinoma, around 15 had melanoma, 9 had renal cell carcinoma and 9 had head and neck cancer. A male proportion of approximately 83% and a mean age of about 60 years, ranging from 23 to 79, were recorded for the dose-escalation cohort. Patients were allowed to have had prior anti-PD-1, anti-PD-L1 or anti-CTLA-4 therapy, and approximately 41% of the dose-escalation patients had previously received checkpoint inhibitors. Partial responses occurred in three dose-escalation patients: two with cutaneous melanoma and one with hepatocellular carcinoma. The purpose of peripheral TCRbeta sequencing was to test whether ivuxolimab changed TCR sequence diversity and led to clonal T-cell expansion. The monotherapy dose-escalation portion (N of about 50 patients) of the phase I ivuxolimab trial is reported in the paper. The research as a whole found: After ivuxolimab, more expanded clones were found on average in CD8+ T cells than in CD4+ T cells. At doses of 0.1 to 3.0 mg/kg, clonal expansion of both CD4+ and CD8+ blood T cells was observed from baseline to week 6. Which antigens the clonally expanded peripheral T cells were specific for was not determined. In partial responders in the 0.1-3.0 mg/kg groups, normalized peripheral clonal expansion was found to be among the lowest, especially among CD8+ T cells. Low levels of normalized T-cell clonal expansion were also seen in some nonresponding patients.

In its sample, this clone was seen a few times. No antigen is known for it. Per-nucleotide qualities are absent, and no much larger clonotype sits a single base away. V is cut by 4 bases and J by 4 bases, and the space between the germline ends is 11 bases. Per the germline V gene (reference sequence), LNHDA is the CDR1 and SQIVND is the CDR2. Measured from the cysteine to the phenylalanine, the CDR3 is 13 residues long. Of the read, only the CDR3 DNA is kept; its 39 bases are in frame from base 1. Patients with a history of autoimmune disease or receiving systemic immunosuppression were excluded from the trial. Peripheral blood for TCR sequencing was collected from all dose cohorts at baseline, on cycle 4 day 1, and on cycle 7 day 1. Samples were obtained from an open-label, multicenter, first-in-human phase I dose-escalation trial of ivuxolimab. The trial enrolled adults with locally advanced or metastatic head and neck squamous cell, hepatocellular, melanoma or renal cell carcinoma. Before TCR sequencing, CD4+ and CD8+ T cells were separately sorted from peripheral blood.

Genomic DNA was extracted from sorted cells for sequencing of the TCRbeta CDR3 region. TCRbeta CDR3 regions were sequenced using the immunoSEQ Assay. TCRdb limited this immuneACCESS table to in-frame rearrangements with V and J called. A share of clones is missing; checked studies link under half to unresolved V genes, and the rest is unexplained. For this sample there are about 68,000 clones; roughly 84% appear just once. In total, the top ten clones hold 1.5% to 2% of the sample. The material sequenced was CD4+ or CD8+ T cells sorted from blood, taken in a trial of the OX40 agonist ivuxolimab. This chain is built from TRBV19 and TRBJ2-7; 5 matching bases give a weak D call of TRBD1. The TCR comes from an adult with an advanced solid tumor such as melanoma, head and neck, liver or kidney cancer. This receptor carries the CDR3 CASSTGLEYEQYF. The sequence in DNA is TGTGCCAGTAGTACAGGGTTAGAGTACGAGCAGTACTTC.